This T cell receptor (beta chain) comes out of a study of regulatory T cells in long-lasting Graves disease. Germline CDR1 and CDR2: SNHLY and FYNNEI. This CDR3 has 13 residues. V lost 2 bases and J lost 3, with 7 bases in between. This clonotype was seen ten or more times. This sample's time point: persistent/refractory GD, antithyroid drugs over 5 years with positive TRAb. The TCR library was made from RNA extracted from PBMCs. TCR beta libraries were built with iRepertoire HTBI primers and Arm-PCR of CDR3 regions. TCRdb used MiXCR to reprocess the multiplex PCR reads, holding one entry per CDR3 protein. The sample has about 290,000 distinct CDR3 sequences, approximately 20% seen once.

The sequence was obtained from a female donor with Graves disease. This chain uses TRBV2 with TRBJ2-5; perhaps D is TRBD1 or TRBD2 (6 bases each). Sequenced material: peripheral blood mononuclear cells (PBMCs), taken when the disease was refractory, from a patient treated with antithyroid drugs. CDR3 DNA sequence: TGTGCCAGCAGTGAAAGGGGGGAAGAGACCCAGTACTTC. This encodes CASSERGEETQYF.